The 23 T cell receptor beta chains in this list originate from one sample, sequenced in a study of T cells in Graves' hyperthyroidism and ophthalmopathy (dated by TCRdb to between 2018 and 2020). The library was produced with multiplex PCR. Sequencing took place on an Illumina HiSeq 2000. Amplification of TCR beta CDR3 regions was carried out from RNA transcripts. For the first round of RT-PCR on the TCR CDR3, the HTBI primer set was used together with the Qiagen OneStep RT-PCR kit. In-frame beta chains were kept once TCRdb had trimmed the public reads at Q25 with fastp and called clones with MiXCR. CDR3 protein duplicates are merged, each entry listing the most common genes and DNA. A total of roughly 170,000 distinct CDR3 sequences appear in this sample, about 17% of them only once. The biggest ten clones account for about 29% of the sample. The sequencing input was blood. Source of these receptors: a woman in her forties or fifties with Graves' hyperthyroidism.

This clonotype showed up just once. The rearrangement links TRBV28 to TRBJ1-1; D gene ambiguous. V was clipped by 1 base and J by 0 bases, with 15 bases between them. The CDR3 totals 17 residues. From germline, CDR1 is MDHEN and CDR2 SYDVKM. The CDR3 spells CASSLYPPAKMNTEAFF. The CDR3 region has the DNA TGTGCCAGCAGTTTATATCCGCCTGCGAAAATGAACACTGAAGCTTTCTTT.

This clonotype occurred a few times. This chain connects TRBV7-6 to TRBJ1-5; D possibly corresponds to TRBD1 (5 bases). Between the trimmed V and J ends, which lost 0 bases and 4 bases, there was a span of 16 bases. This CDR3 comprises 17 residues. CDR1 SGHVS and CDR2 FNYEAQ come from the germline V gene. CDR3 nucleotide sequence: TGTGCCAGCAGCTTAGCGGTGGGGCCGGGGGGTAATCAGCCCCAGCATTTT. This sequence encodes CASSLAVGPGGNQPQHF.

This clonotype was seen at least ten times. V is TRBV7-9 and J is TRBJ2-3; D is unclear. Between the trimmed V and J ends, which lost 1 base and 2 bases, there was a span of 10 bases. CDR1 is SEHNR and CDR2 is FQNEAQ in the germline V gene (reference sequence). This CDR3 contains 15 residues. The CDR3 bases are TGTGCCAGCAGCTTAGGGGGATCGTTCACAGATACGCAGTATTTT. Translation: CASSLGGSFTDTQYF.

This clonotype was seen ten or more times. The rearrangement uses TRBV2 and TRBJ1-3, with D possibly TRBD1 on 5 matching bases. The CDR3 spans 14 residues. Per the germline V gene, CDR1 is SNHLY and CDR2 is FYNNEI. Trimming removed 11 bases from V and 0 bases from J, with 14 bases in between. The CDR3 is CAGTDTTSGNTIYF. The CDR3 DNA is TGTGCCGGGACCGACACGACCTCTGGAAACACCATATATTTT.

This clonotype was found many times. This chain joins TRBV29-1 and TRBJ2-7; TRBD2 might be the D (5 bases). Per the germline V gene, CDR1 is SQVTM and CDR2 is ANQGSEA. The CDR3 is made up of 12 amino acids. Trimming cost V 1 base and J 7 bases, with 11 bases left between them. CDR3 in amino acids: CSVEATTREQYF. The CDR3 DNA reads as TGCAGCGTTGAAGCGACTACGCGGGAGCAGTACTTC.

This clonotype was detected a few times. The chain joins TRBV20-1 to TRBJ2-7; 13 bases are shared with TRBD2. The ends lost 0 bases at V and 4 bases at J; junction bases unmatched: 12. From germline, CDR1 is DFQATT and CDR2 SNEGSKA (reference sequence). The length of the CDR3 is 18 residues. CDR3 DNA: TGCAGTGCTAGAGATCTTTCGACTAGCGGGGGGCTTCCGTACGAGCAGTACTTC. Encoded protein: CSARDLSTSGGLPYEQYF.

The chain is built from TRBV12-3 or TRBV12-4 and TRBJ2-2; 7 nucleotides align to TRBD2. The CDR3 is 15 residues long. The junction had 10 bases not matched to a gene; V was cut back by 7 bases and J by 5 bases. The CDR3 spells CASTDLNGGTGELFF. The CDR3, as DNA: TGTGCCAGCACCGACCTCAACGGGGGGACCGGGGAGCTGTTTTTT.

This clonotype came up once. This CDR3 reads CASRAGSLNQETQYF. The CDR3 bases are TGTGCCAGCAGGGCCGGGTCACTCAACCAAGAGACCCAGTACTTC. The chain recombines TRBV2 with TRBJ2-5; D is unresolved. CDR1 SNHLY and CDR2 FYNNEI come from the germline V gene. The CDR3 sequence is 15 residues long. With 6 bases removed from V and 0 bases from J, the gap between germline ends came to 14 bases.

The sample holds a few counts of this clonotype. The CDR3 is CASSLGLVTGTQYF. CDR3 nucleotides: TGTGCCAGCAGCCTCGGACTAGTCACGGGGACCCAGTACTTC. The chain has TRBV7-9 and TRBJ2-5, with TRBD2 matching 7 bases. CDR1 is SEHNR, CDR2 FQNEAQ, per germline (reference sequence). The length of the CDR3 is 14 residues. The junction had 10 bases not matched to a gene; V was cut back by 5 bases and J by 7 bases.

This clonotype occurred a few times. This chain joins TRBV24-1 and TRBJ2-7; 9 bases map to TRBD1. The V and J ends lost 4 bases and 6 bases, in that order; junction bases with no gene match: 9. CDR1 and CDR2 (germline): KGHDR, SFDVKD. The CDR3 is made up of 15 amino acids. The CDR3 loop reads CATSESGTGLFEQYF. CDR3 nucleotides: TGTGCCACCAGTGAATCCGGGACAGGGTTGTTCGAGCAGTACTTC.

This chain uses TRBV5-1 with TRBJ1-1, with a weak D call TRBD1 (6 bases). V dropped 0 bases and J dropped 5 bases, with 14 bases sitting between them. The CDR3 length is 15 residues. Germline V gene sequence: CDR1 SGHRS, CDR2 YFSETQ. This CDR3 reads CASSLAGGGYTEAFF. The CDR3 coding sequence is TGCGCCAGCAGCTTGGCCGGGGGGGGCTATACTGAAGCTTTCTTT.

The chain employs TRBV20-1 and TRBJ1-2; maybe TRBD1 (6 bases). The CDR3 runs 15 residues. CDR1 and CDR2 (germline): DFQATT, SNEGSKA (reference sequence). Trimming cost V 3 bases and J 0 bases, with 14 bases left between them. The CDR3 loop reads CSASSSTGTNYGYTF. In DNA form, the CDR3 reads TGCAGTGCTAGTTCATCGACAGGAACTAACTATGGCTACACCTTC.

This clonotype was seen at least ten times. The V and J genes are TRBV12-3 or TRBV12-4 and TRBJ1-1, with D perhaps matching TRBD1 (5 bases). V lost 7 bases and J lost 6, with 18 bases in between. This CDR3 spans 14 amino acids. The CDR3 protein is CASITLGAGAEAFF. In DNA form, the CDR3 reads TGTGCCAGCATCACCTTAGGGGCGGGTGCTGAAGCTTTCTTT.

This clonotype was counted at least ten times. The rearrangement links TRBV20-1 to TRBJ2-1; TRBD1 might be the D (7 bases). Trimming cost V 6 bases and J 8 bases, with 17 bases left between them. Germline CDR1 DFQATT, CDR2 SNEGSKA (reference sequence). This CDR3 comprises 13 residues. The CDR3 nucleotides are TGCAGTGCGGCCGCGGGACAGAACCATGAGCAGTTCTTC. It specifies CSAAAGQNHEQFF.

The V and J genes are TRBV9 and TRBJ2-5; a possible D gene is TRBD2 (6 bases). Germline assignment: CDR1 SGDLS and CDR2 YYNGEE. V lost 3 bases and J lost 3, with 6 bases in between. The CDR3 contains 12 residues. This chain's CDR3 is CASSAGEETQYF. The CDR3 bases are TGTGCCAGCAGCGCGGGAGAAGAGACCCAGTACTTC.

This clonotype was recorded many times. V gene TRBV6-2 or TRBV6-3 combines with J gene TRBJ1-3; D gene ambiguous. Trimming left V 5 bases short and J 3 bases short, with 14 bases between. The CDR3 runs to 15 residues. Germline lookup yields CDR1 MNHEY and CDR2 SVGEGT. CDR3 amino acids: CASSNPPTYGNTIYF. In DNA, the CDR3 is TGTGCCAGCAGTAACCCCCCGACGTATGGAAACACCATATATTTT.

There are a few counts of this clonotype. The chain links TRBV27 to TRBJ1-4; a possible D gene is TRBD1 (5 bases). V gave up 5 bases and J gave up 4 bases, with 20 bases separating them. The CDR3 has 17 residues. Per the germline V gene, CDR1 is MNHEY and CDR2 is SMNVEV (reference sequence). The CDR3 DNA reads TGTGCCAGCAGTCCAACCCCATGGGGGACGGTTAATGAAAAACTGTTTTTT. It specifies CASSPTPWGTVNEKLFF. The complete variable domain, with remaining parts taken from reference TRBV27 and TRBJ1-4, reads EAQVTQNPRYLITVTGKKLTVTCSQNMNHEYMSWYRQDPGLGLRQIYYSMNVEVTDKGDVPEGYKVSRKEKRNFPLILESPSPNQTSLYFCASSPTPWGTVNEKLFFGSGTQLSVL.

This clonotype appeared a few times. This chain connects TRBV7-9 to TRBJ2-3, with TRBD2 identical over 12 bases. The CDR3 covers 15 residues. CDR1 SEHNR and CDR2 FQNEAQ come from the germline V gene (reference sequence). Trimming took 7 bases from V and 6 from J; bases not matched to a gene: 8. The CDR3 DNA reads TGTGCCAGCACACTAGCGGGGGGAGTTTGGGATACGCAGTATTTT. As protein: CASTLAGGVWDTQYF.

The V call is TRBV19, the J call TRBJ1-1; D possibly corresponds to TRBD1 (6 bases). The CDR3 is 14 residues long. Per germline, CDR1 LNHDA and CDR2 SQIVND (reference sequence). The V end was cut by 0 bases, the J end by 6 bases, with 11 bases between. The CDR3 DNA sequence: TGTGCCAGTAGTATAGATGTACAGGGTCCTGAAGCTTTCTTT. Protein sequence: CASSIDVQGPEAFF. Looking up the rest from reference TRBV19 and TRBJ1-1 gives the full variable domain: DGGITQSPKYLFRKEGQNVTLSCEQNLNHDAMYWYRQDPGQGLRLIYYSQIVNDFQKGDIAEGYSVSREKKESFPLTVTSAQKNPTAFYLCASSIDVQGPEAFFGQGTRLTVV.

This clonotype has ten or more counts. The rearrangement uses TRBV15 and TRBJ1-1; D remains ambiguous. V lost 3 bases to trimming and J lost 1 base, with 9 bases between them. Germline V gene lookup returns CDR1 LNHNV and CDR2 YYDKDF (reference sequence). The CDR3 is made up of 14 amino acids. The CDR3 is CATSRTLGNTEAFF. CDR3 sequence (DNA): TGTGCCACCAGCAGGACATTGGGGAACACTGAAGCTTTCTTT.

This clonotype was recorded at least ten times. The chain is built from TRBV7-9 and TRBJ2-7; TRBD1 agrees at 8 bases. This CDR3 spans 13 amino acids. CDR1 is SEHNR, CDR2 FQNEAQ, per germline (reference sequence). The ends lost 6 bases at V and 7 bases at J; junction bases unmatched: 8. The CDR3 DNA reads as TGTGCCAGCAGACCGACAGGGGTGCGGGAGCAGTACTTC. This codes for CASRPTGVREQYF. Supplemented by reference TRBV7-9 and TRBJ2-7, the full variable domain reads DTGVSQNPRHKITKRGQNVTFRCDPISEHNRLYWYRQTLGQGPEFLTYFQNEAQLEKSRLLSDRFSAERPKGSFSTLEIQRTEQGDSAMYLCASRPTGVREQYFGPGTRLTVT.

This clonotype was seen at least ten times. The genes are TRBV12-3 or TRBV12-4 and TRBJ2-7; TRBD1 aligns across 7 bases. V shed 5 bases, J shed 4 bases, and the junction held 8 bases outside the gene matches. This CDR3 comprises 14 residues. Here the CDR3 reads CASSLEGASYEQYF. The CDR3 region has the DNA TGTGCCAGCAGTCTAGAGGGGGCCTCTTACGAGCAGTACTTC.

V and J are TRBV5-1 and TRBJ2-7; 8 bases agree with TRBD2. CDR3 length equals 15 residues. Germline CDR1 reads SGHRS; CDR2 reads YFSETQ. Trimming took 1 base from V and 3 from J; bases not matched to a gene: 6. CDR3 nucleotide sequence: TGCGCCAGCAGCTTGCCGGGTAGCGGGAACTACGAGCAGTACTTC. It codes for CASSLPGSGNYEQYF.